This is a list of T cell receptor beta chains from one sample in a study of T cells in Graves' hyperthyroidism and ophthalmopathy. Each CDR3 protein gets one entry after TCRdb re-called the multiplex PCR reads with MiXCR. In the table there are hundreds of thousands of distinct CDR3 sequences, just under 45% of which are singletons. Sequences were obtained from peripheral blood or thyroid tissue (not recorded which). Every receptor here comes from an adult man with Graves' disease, either hyperthyroidism or ophthalmopathy (not recorded which). Both conserved end residues are part of each CDR3. The D gene is left open where the match is weak. Only part of the rows carry a size: once, few, many, or a class if the clone is expanded.

CDR3 DNA,CDR3 protein,V gene,clone size,J gene,D gene
TGTGCCATCAGTGGGACAGGCTACTCTGGAAACACCATATATTTT,CAISGTGYSGNTIYF,TRBV10-3,NA,TRBJ1-3,TRBD1
TGTGCCAGCAGTGAATCGACAGGGTCTGGGGCCAACGTCCTGACTTTC,CASSESTGSGANVLTF,TRBV6-1,NA,TRBJ2-6,TRBD1
TGCAGTGCTAGCACTTTGGGGGGAAGAGAAAAACTGTTTTTT,CSASTLGGREKLFF,TRBV20-1,NA,TRBJ1-4,NA
TGTGCCACCAGCAGAGAGGGGAGTCATGAAAAACTGTTTTTT,CATSREGSHEKLFF,TRBV15,NA,TRBJ1-4,NA
TGTGCCAGCAAGGAGTCGAACCGTCAAAAACTGTTTTTT,CASKESNRQKLFF,TRBV6-1,few,TRBJ1-4,NA
TGTGCCAGCAGCTTCGCTGGTTTTGGCTACACCTTC,CASSFAGFGYTF,TRBV7-9,many,TRBJ1-2,NA
TGTGCCAGCAGCTTACTTCCAGGGGGCATCTATGGCTACACCTTC,CASSLLPGGIYGYTF,TRBV7-2,NA,TRBJ1-2,TRBD1
TGCAGCGCCGGACAACCGGGTACTGAAGCTTTCTTT,CSAGQPGTEAFF,TRBV29-1,NA,TRBJ1-1,NA
TGCGCCAGCAGCTTGGAAGGGACATCGTACACTGAAGCTTTCTTT,CASSLEGTSYTEAFF,TRBV5-1,few,TRBJ1-1,NA
TGTGCCATCAGTGAGTTACTGACAGGGGCTGAAGCTTTCTTT,CAISELLTGAEAFF,TRBV10-3,many,TRBJ1-1,TRBD1
TGTGCCAGCGGCCAACAGGGTCCGGGCGAGACCCAGTACTTC,CASGQQGPGETQYF,TRBV9,NA,TRBJ2-5,NA
TGCGCCAGCAGTGAGTCGATTCAGCCCCAGCATTTT,CASSESIQPQHF,TRBV10-2,many,TRBJ1-5,NA
TGCAGCATCGGGGGCCAAGAGACCCAGTACTTC,CSIGGQETQYF,TRBV29-1,NA,TRBJ2-5,NA
TGCAGCGTTGAATTAGGGCAGGGAGGTCCCGAAGCTTTCTTT,CSVELGQGGPEAFF,TRBV29-1,NA,TRBJ1-1,NA
TGCAGCGTTGAGAAGGGGGCGGGGGGTAGCAATCAGCCCCAGCATTTT,CSVEKGAGGSNQPQHF,TRBV29-1,NA,TRBJ1-5,TRBD1
TGTGCCAGCAGTGATCCGCGGTTGGGGACGAGCTATGGCTACACCTTC,CASSDPRLGTSYGYTF,TRBV10-2,NA,TRBJ1-2,NA
TGTGCCAGCAGCCCACCGACAGAGGGTTACGAGCAGTACTTC,CASSPPTEGYEQYF,TRBV7-3,NA,TRBJ2-7,NA